This T cell receptor (beta chain) was sequenced during a study of cytomegalovirus exposure and HLA in healthy donors. Broader study findings: It is likely that the observed cluster of highly shared sequence variants was a sequencing artifact. It was taken for granted in presence/absence analyses that sequencing depth across donors was roughly uniform. No immune exposure information besides CMV serostatus was available.

The CDR3 consists of 15 residues. Germline CDR1 is SGHRS and CDR2 is YFSETQ. V shed 6 bases, J shed 5 bases, and the junction held 7 bases outside the gene matches. While unrecorded immune exposures were likely, the donors were nominally healthy when sampled. Turning to this clone: Antigen specificity is unknown.

60 Vbeta and 13 Jbeta primers were used in PCR. Sequencing was performed with immunoSEQ multiplex PCR; in TCRdb, only in-frame clones are kept and a portion is missing. The sample comprises approximately 120,000 clones, around 70% of which are singletons, and 5.4% rests with the top ten. The origin of this receptor is a woman between 65 and 79 years old in good health and CMV-seropositive. The genes are TRBV5-1 and TRBJ2-2; 10 bases map to TRBD1. The sample consisted of PBMCs. For the CDR3, the DNA is TGCGCCAGCACCCCGTCGGGACAGGGGACCGGGGAGCTGTTTTTT. This codes for CASTPSGQGTGELFF.